The clone carrying this T cell receptor beta chain has ten or more counts. Sorting selected naive CD8 T cells with a CD8+CD4-CCR7+CD45RA+ phenotype. CDR3 size: 11 residues. Trimming removed 10 bases from V and 5 bases from J, with 10 bases in between. Germline V CDR1 and CDR2: LNHDA, SQIVND (reference sequence). The record originates from a study of molecular identifiers for immune sequencing clone quantification. MiXCR, run by TCRdb on the PCR reads, gives a single entry per CDR3 protein. The data show about 54,000 distinct CDR3 sequences, roughly 24% seen once. The receptor comes from a human donor in good health. Some libraries in this study had Jurkat cell RNA spiked in. Sequenced input: naive CD8+ T cells from blood, with Jurkat cell RNA spiked in. Specified subset: FACS-sorted CD8+CD4-CCR7+CD45RA+ naive T cells. V usage is TRBV19 and J usage is TRBJ2-3; D gene unclear. CDR3 nucleotides: TGTGCCACCGATTTGGGAGATACGCAGTATTTT. Amino acid sequence: CATDLGDTQYF.